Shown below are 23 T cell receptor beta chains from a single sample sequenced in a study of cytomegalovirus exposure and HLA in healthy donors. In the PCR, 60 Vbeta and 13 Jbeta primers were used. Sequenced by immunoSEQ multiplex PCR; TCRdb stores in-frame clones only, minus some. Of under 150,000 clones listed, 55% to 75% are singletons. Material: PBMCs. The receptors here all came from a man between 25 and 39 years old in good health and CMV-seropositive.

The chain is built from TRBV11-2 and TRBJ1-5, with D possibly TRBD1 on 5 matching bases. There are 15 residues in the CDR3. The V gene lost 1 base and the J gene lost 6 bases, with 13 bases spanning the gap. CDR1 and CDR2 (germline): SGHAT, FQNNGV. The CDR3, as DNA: TGTGCCAGCAGCTTAGGGGTCAGGGAAGGTCAGCCCCAGCATTTT. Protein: CASSLGVREGQPQHF.

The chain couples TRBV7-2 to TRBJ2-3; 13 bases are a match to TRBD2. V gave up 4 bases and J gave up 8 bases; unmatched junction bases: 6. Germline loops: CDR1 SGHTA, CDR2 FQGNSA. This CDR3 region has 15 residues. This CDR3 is CASSSGLAGIGTQYF. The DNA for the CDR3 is TGTGCCAGCAGCTCGGGACTAGCGGGAATCGGTACGCAGTATTTT.

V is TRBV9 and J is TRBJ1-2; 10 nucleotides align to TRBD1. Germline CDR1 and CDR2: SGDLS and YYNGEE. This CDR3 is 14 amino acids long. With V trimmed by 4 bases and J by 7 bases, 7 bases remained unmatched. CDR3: CASSPRQGAIGYTF. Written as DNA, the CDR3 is TGTGCCAGCAGCCCTCGACAGGGGGCAATTGGCTACACCTTC.

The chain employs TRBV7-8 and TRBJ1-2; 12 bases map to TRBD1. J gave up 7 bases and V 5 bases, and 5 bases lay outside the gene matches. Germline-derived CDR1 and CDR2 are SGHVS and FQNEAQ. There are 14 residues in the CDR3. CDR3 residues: CASSPGQGAGGYTF. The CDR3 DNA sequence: TGTGCCAGCAGCCCGGGACAGGGGGCCGGTGGCTACACCTTC.

CDR3 residues: CASSLRTGAYEQYF. CDR3 DNA: TGTGCCAGCAGCTTACGGACAGGGGCCTACGAGCAGTACTTC. The chain couples TRBV7-8 to TRBJ2-5; 9 bases line up with TRBD1. Gene TRBJ2-7 matches the end of the DNA better, so the J call may be wrong. The CDR3 length is 14 residues. Germline assignment: CDR1 SGHVS and CDR2 FQNEAQ.

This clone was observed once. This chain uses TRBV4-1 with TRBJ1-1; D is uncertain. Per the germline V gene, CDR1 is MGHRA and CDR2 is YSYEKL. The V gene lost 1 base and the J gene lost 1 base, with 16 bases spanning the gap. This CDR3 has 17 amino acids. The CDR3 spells CASSQVFLGAGNTEAFF. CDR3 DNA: TGCGCCAGCAGCCAAGTTTTCCTCGGTGCAGGGAACACTGAAGCTTTCTTT.

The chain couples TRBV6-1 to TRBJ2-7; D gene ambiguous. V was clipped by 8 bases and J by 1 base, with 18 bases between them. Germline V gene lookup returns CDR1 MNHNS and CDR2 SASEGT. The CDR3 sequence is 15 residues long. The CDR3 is CASAAGLRGSYEQYF. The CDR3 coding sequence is TGTGCCAGCGCAGCTGGATTGAGAGGATCCTACGAGCAGTACTTC.

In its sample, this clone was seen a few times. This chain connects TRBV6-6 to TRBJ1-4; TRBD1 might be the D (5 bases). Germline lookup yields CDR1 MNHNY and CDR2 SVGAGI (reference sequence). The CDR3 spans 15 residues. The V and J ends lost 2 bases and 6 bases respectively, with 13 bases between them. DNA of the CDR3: TGTGCCAGCAGTTACCCGACAGCGACGGATGAAAAACTGTTTTTT. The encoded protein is CASSYPTATDEKLFF.

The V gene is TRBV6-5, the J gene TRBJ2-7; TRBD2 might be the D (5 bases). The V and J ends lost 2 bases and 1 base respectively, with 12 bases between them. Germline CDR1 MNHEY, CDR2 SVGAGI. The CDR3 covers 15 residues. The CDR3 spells CASSYTGGPSYEQYF. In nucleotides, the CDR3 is TGTGCCAGCAGTTACACTGGCGGGCCATCCTACGAGCAGTACTTC.

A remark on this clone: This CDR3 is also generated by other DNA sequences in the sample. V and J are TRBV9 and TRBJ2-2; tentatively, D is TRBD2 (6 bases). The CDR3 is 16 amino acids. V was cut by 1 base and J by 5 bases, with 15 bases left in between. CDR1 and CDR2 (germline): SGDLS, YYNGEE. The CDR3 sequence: CASSVMEGMGTGELFF. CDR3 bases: TGTGCCAGCAGCGTAATGGAGGGTATGGGTACCGGGGAGCTGTTTTTT.

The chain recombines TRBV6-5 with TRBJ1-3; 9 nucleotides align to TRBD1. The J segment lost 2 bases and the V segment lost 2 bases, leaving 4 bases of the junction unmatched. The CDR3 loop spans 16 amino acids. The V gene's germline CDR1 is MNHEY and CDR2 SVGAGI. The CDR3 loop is CASSYAGQGAGNTIYF. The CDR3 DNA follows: TGTGCCAGCAGTTACGCGGGACAGGGTGCTGGAAACACCATATATTTT.

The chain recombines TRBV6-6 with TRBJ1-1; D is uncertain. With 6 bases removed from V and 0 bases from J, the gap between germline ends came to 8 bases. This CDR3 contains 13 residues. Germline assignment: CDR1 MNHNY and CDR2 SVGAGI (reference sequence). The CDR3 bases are TGTGCCAGCAGGTCCAGCGTGAACACTGAAGCTTTCTTT. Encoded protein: CASRSSVNTEAFF.

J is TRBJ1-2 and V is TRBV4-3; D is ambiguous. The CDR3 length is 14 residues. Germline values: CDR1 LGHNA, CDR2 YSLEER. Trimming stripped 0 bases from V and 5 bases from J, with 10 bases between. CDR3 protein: CASSQDWAVYGYTF. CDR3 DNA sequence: TGCGCCAGCAGCCAAGATTGGGCAGTATATGGCTACACCTTC.

CDR3 in DNA: TGTGCCAGCAGCTTTCTAGCGGGGTCCTACGAGCAGTACTTC. Translation gives CASSFLAGSYEQYF. The J gene is TRBJ2-7, the V gene TRBV5-4; 9 bases match TRBD2. The CDR3 has 14 amino acids. Germline CDR1 and CDR2: SGHNT and YYREEE (reference sequence). V lost 2 bases, J lost 1 base, and 1 base stayed unmatched.

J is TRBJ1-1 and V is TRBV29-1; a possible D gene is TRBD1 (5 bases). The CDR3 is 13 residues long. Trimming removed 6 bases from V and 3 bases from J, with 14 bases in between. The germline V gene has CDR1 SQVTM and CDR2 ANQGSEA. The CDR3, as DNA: TGCAGCGTACAGCGGGGGAGGGACACTGAAGCTTTCTTT. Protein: CSVQRGRDTEAFF.

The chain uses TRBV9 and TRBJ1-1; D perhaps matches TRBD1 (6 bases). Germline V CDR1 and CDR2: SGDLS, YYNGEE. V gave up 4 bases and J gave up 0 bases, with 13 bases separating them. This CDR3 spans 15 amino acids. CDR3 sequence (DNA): TGTGCCAGCAGCCCTACCGGGACACTGAACACTGAAGCTTTCTTT. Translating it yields CASSPTGTLNTEAFF.

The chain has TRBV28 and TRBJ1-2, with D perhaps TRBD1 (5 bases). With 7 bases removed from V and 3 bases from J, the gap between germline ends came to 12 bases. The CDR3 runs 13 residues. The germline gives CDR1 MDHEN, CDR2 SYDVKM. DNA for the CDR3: TGTGCCAGCACCCAGGGAAAGGACTATGGCTACACCTTC. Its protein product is CASTQGKDYGYTF.

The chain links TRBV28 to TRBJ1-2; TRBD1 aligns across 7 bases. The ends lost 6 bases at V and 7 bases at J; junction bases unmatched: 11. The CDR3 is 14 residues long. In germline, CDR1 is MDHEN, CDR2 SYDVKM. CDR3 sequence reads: CASRDSTGTRGYTF. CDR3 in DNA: TGTGCCAGCAGGGACTCGACAGGGACTCGTGGCTACACCTTC.

The CDR3 loop is CASSPVAGGHQETQYF. The CDR3 region has the DNA TGTGCCAGCTCACCCGTAGCGGGAGGCCACCAAGAGACCCAGTACTTC. The V call is TRBV18, the J call TRBJ2-5, with 10 positions matching TRBD2. CDR3 length: 16 residues. CDR1 is KGHSH and CDR2 is LQKENI in the germline V gene. V was clipped by 3 bases and J by 0 bases; unmatched bases: 4.

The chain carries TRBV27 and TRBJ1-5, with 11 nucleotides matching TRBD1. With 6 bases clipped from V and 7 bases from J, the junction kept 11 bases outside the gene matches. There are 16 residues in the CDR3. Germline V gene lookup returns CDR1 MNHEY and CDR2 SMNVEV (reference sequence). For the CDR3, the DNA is TGTGCCAGCAGGCGGGCCGGGACAGGGGGGATCCAGCCCCAGCATTTT. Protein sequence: CASRRAGTGGIQPQHF.

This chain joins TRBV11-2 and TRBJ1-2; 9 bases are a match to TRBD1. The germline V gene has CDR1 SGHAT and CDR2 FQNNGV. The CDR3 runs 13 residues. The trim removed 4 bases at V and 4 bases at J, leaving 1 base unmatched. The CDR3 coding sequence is TGTGCCAGCAGCTACAGGGGGCCCTATGGCTACACCTTC. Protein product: CASSYRGPYGYTF.

CDR3 sequence (DNA): TGTGCCAGCGGGGGGACTACCCCGTACGAGCAGTACTTC. Its translation is CASGGTTPYEQYF. The chain combines TRBV2 with TRBJ2-7; 7 bases match TRBD2. The CDR3 sequence is 13 residues long. The germline V gene encodes CDR1 SNHLY and CDR2 FYNNEI. With V trimmed by 8 bases and J by 4 bases, 8 bases remained unmatched.

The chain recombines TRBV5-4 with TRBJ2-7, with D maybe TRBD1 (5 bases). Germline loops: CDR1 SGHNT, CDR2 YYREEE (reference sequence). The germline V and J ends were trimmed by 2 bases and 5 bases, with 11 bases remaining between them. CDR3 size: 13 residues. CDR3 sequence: CASSLTNRNEQYF. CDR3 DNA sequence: TGTGCCAGCAGCTTAACCAACAGGAACGAGCAGTACTTC.